What follows are 17 T cell receptor beta chains derived from one specimen sequenced in a study of blood T cell repertoires in COVID-19. Profiling relied on immunoSEQ multiplex PCR, and the TCRdb table lists in-frame clones only, not all of them. The top ten hold more than 2% of the sample, which has roughly 140,000 clones, less than 90% seen once. The sample comprised peripheral blood. The source of these receptors is a woman aged 70-85 years with acute or convalescent COVID-19.

The chain joins TRBV11-2 to TRBJ1-1; the D is unclear. Looked up from germline, CDR1 is SGHAT and CDR2 is FQNNGV. This CDR3 contains 15 residues. The V gene lost 5 bases and the J gene lost 0 bases, with 13 bases spanning the gap. The chain's CDR3 is CASSKYRFMNTEAFF. CDR3 DNA sequence: TGTGCCAGCAGCAAATACAGATTCATGAACACTGAAGCTTTCTTT.

The rearrangement uses TRBV28 and TRBJ1-2, with 7 bases fitting TRBD1. The length of the CDR3 is 14 residues. V shed 11 bases, J shed 8 bases, and the junction held 17 bases outside the gene matches. In germline, CDR1 is MDHEN, CDR2 SYDVKM. CDR3 nucleotide sequence: TGTGCCTTAATAGGAACAGGGGCGAATGGCGGCTACACCTTC. Its translation: CALIGTGANGGYTF.

The chain couples TRBV27 to TRBJ2-4; possible D gene TRBD1, 5 bases. V was cut by 2 bases and J by 2 bases, with 10 bases left in between. CDR1 MNHEY and CDR2 SMNVEV come from the germline V gene (reference sequence). CDR3 length equals 15 residues. The CDR3 region has the DNA TGTGCCAGCAGTTTACTCTCAGGGACCAAAAACATTCAGTACTTC. Amino acid sequence: CASSLLSGTKNIQYF.

The rearrangement links TRBV18 to TRBJ1-3; 9 nucleotides agree with TRBD1. V was clipped by 3 bases and J by 0 bases; unmatched bases: 9. The CDR3 length is 18 residues. CDR1 KGHSH and CDR2 LQKENI come from the germline V gene. CDR3 residues: CASSPPGTGRVSGNTIYF. The CDR3 DNA follows: TGTGCCAGCTCACCGCCCGGGACAGGGAGAGTCTCTGGAAACACCATATATTTT.

V and J are TRBV6-6 and TRBJ1-1; 8 positions agree with TRBD1. Germline trimming cut 5 bases from V and 4 bases from J; bases unmatched to any gene: 6. The CDR3 has 14 residues. Germline CDR1 and CDR2: MNHNY and SVGAGI (reference sequence). The CDR3 DNA reads TGTGCCAGCAGTCGCCAGGGGGCTGGCACTGAAGCTTTCTTT. Its translation: CASSRQGAGTEAFF.

The chain is built from TRBV27 and TRBJ2-3; TRBD2 aligns across 8 bases. The CDR3 covers 14 residues. From germline, CDR1 is MNHEY and CDR2 SMNVEV (reference sequence). V shed 6 bases and J 5 bases; nucleotides not matched to a gene: 7. This CDR3 reads CASRLGGARDTQYF. The CDR3 nucleotides are TGTGCCAGCAGGCTCGGGGGGGCGCGAGATACGCAGTATTTT.

The J gene is TRBJ2-7, the V gene TRBV6-2 or TRBV6-3; a weak D match, TRBD2 (6 bases). The V end was cut by 4 bases, the J end by 2 bases, with 18 bases between. In germline, CDR1 is MNHEY, CDR2 SVGEGT. The CDR3 sequence is 16 residues long. The CDR3 nucleotides read TGTGCCAGCAGTTGGGGTGCGGGACGTAATACCTACGAGCAGTACTTC. It codes for CASSWGAGRNTYEQYF.

V is TRBV7-9 and J is TRBJ1-2; 7 nucleotides match TRBD1. In germline, CDR1 is SEHNR, CDR2 FQNEAQ (reference sequence). V was pared by 1 base and J by 1 base, with 6 bases of the junction left unmatched. The CDR3 is 16 residues long. The CDR3 DNA sequence: TGTGCCAGCAGCTTAGAGGGGGCAGGGGGTAACTATGGCTACACCTTC. It encodes CASSLEGAGGNYGYTF.

In regard to this clone: Other nucleotide sequences in the sample specify the same CDR3. The V gene is TRBV30, the J gene TRBJ1-5; perhaps TRBD1 as D (5 bases). The ends were cut back, 0 bases at V and 5 bases at J, with 8 bases in the middle. The CDR3 runs 13 residues. CDR1 GTSNPN and CDR2 SVGIG come from the germline V gene (reference sequence). The CDR3 nucleotides are TGTGCCTGGAGTGTACAAGGGGATCAGCCCCAGCATTTT. Residues: CAWSVQGDQPQHF.

The rearrangement uses TRBV7-6 and TRBJ1-3; no clear D gene. Looked up from germline, CDR1 is SGHVS and CDR2 is FNYEAQ. The CDR3 contains 15 residues. Between the trimmed V and J ends, which lost 2 bases and 4 bases, there was a span of 12 bases. Here the CDR3 reads CASSLWSGSGNTIYF. CDR3 coding DNA: TGTGCCAGCAGCTTATGGTCGGGGTCCGGAAACACCATATATTTT.

The chain has TRBV10-3 and TRBJ2-5; TRBD2 aligns across 12 bases. Losses at the gene ends were 6 bases for V and 1 base for J; bases not matched to a gene: 3. In germline, CDR1 is ENHRY, CDR2 SYGVKD. The CDR3 sequence is 15 residues long. The DNA of the CDR3 is TGTGCCATCAGCAAACTAGCGGGGGGCCAAGAGACCCAGTACTTC. Protein product: CAISKLAGGQETQYF.

The V call is TRBV5-1, the J call TRBJ1-6; 9 bases line up with TRBD1. The V gene end was trimmed by 4 bases and the J gene end by 9 bases; junction bases not matched to a gene: 8. The CDR3 totals 15 residues. Germline V lookup: CDR1 SGHRS, CDR2 YFSETQ. CDR3: CASSGRQGDSSPLHF. The CDR3 nucleotides are TGCGCCAGCAGCGGCCGACAGGGGGATAGTTCACCCCTCCACTTT.

Of note for this clone: The junction shows a germline mismatch at one end, possibly a read error. The genes are TRBV7-7 and TRBJ2-1, with 9 bases that match TRBD2. This CDR3 comprises 15 residues. From germline, CDR1 is SSHAT and CDR2 FNYEAQ (reference sequence). Written as DNA, the CDR3 is TGTGCTAGCAGCGTCGGGACTAGCCGTACCCATGAGCAGTTCTTC. It specifies CASSVGTSRTHEQFF.

The gene calls are TRBV11-2 and TRBJ2-3; D is perhaps TRBD1 (5 bases). Germline V gene data show CDR1 as SGHAT and CDR2 as FQNNGV. CDR3 length: 15 residues. V dropped 6 bases and J dropped 0 bases, with 13 bases sitting between them. The CDR3 is CASRRIQGSTDTQYF. In DNA form, the CDR3 reads TGTGCCAGCAGGCGCATCCAGGGTAGCACAGATACGCAGTATTTT.

The rearrangement uses TRBV18 and TRBJ1-3; 10 nucleotides align to TRBD1. The germline CDR1 and CDR2 sequences are KGHSH and LQKENI. This CDR3 has 15 residues. With V trimmed by 6 bases and J by 4 bases, 6 bases remained unmatched. The CDR3 region has the DNA TGTGCCAGCTCGTCCGGGACAGGGGTCGGAAACACCATATATTTT. Translation: CASSSGTGVGNTIYF.

The rearrangement uses TRBV18 and TRBJ2-6; the D gene is possibly TRBD1 (5 bases). Per germline, CDR1 KGHSH and CDR2 LQKENI. V was clipped by 3 bases and J by 3 bases, with 18 bases between them. This CDR3 is built from 18 residues. The CDR3 DNA reads TGTGCCAGCTCACCGGCCAGGGCATCATCTTATGGGGCCAACGTCCTGACTTTC. Its translation is CASSPARASSYGANVLTF.

V usage is TRBV29-1 and J usage is TRBJ2-4; 10 bases agree with TRBD1. Germline V gene lookup returns CDR1 SQVTM and CDR2 ANQGSEA. The CDR3 sequence is 14 residues long. The J segment lost 6 bases and the V segment lost 7 bases, leaving 9 bases of the junction unmatched. The CDR3 region has the DNA TGCAGCGCAACGACAGGGGGCCAGGGAAACATTCAGTACTTC. This encodes CSATTGGQGNIQYF.